This T cell receptor (beta chain) was recorded in a study of blood T cell repertoires in COVID-19. Looked up from germline, CDR1 is MNHNS and CDR2 is SASEGT. The CDR3 runs to 16 residues. With 4 bases removed from V and 6 bases from J, the gap between germline ends came to 18 bases. Data came from immunoSEQ multiplex PCR; TCRdb stores just in-frame clones and leaves some out. The data contain 93,000 or so clones, around 90% of them seen just once; the ten biggest clones take up less than 4%. Source material: peripheral blood. The receptor was derived from a human donor in a cohort sampled during active COVID-19. The J gene is TRBJ2-2, the V gene TRBV6-1; D might be TRBD2 (7 bases). The CDR3 loop is CASSGRGAGSSGELFF. The CDR3 nucleotides read TGTGCCAGCAGTGGCCGGGGGGCGGGTAGCTCCGGGGAGCTGTTTTTT.